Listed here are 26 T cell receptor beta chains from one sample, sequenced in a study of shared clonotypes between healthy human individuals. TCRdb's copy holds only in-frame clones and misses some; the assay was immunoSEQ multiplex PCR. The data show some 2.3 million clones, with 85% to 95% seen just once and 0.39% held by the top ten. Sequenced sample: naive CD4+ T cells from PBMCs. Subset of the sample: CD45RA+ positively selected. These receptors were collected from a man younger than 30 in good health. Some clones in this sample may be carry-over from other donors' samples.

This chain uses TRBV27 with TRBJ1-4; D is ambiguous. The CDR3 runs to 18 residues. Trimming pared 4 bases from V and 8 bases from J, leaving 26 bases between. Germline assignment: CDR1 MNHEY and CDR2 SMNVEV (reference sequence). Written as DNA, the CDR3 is TGTGCCAGCAGTTCTTACCCCCTGCGGCTCCCGGTTCGAGAAAAACTGTTTTTT. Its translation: CASSSYPLRLPVREKLFF.

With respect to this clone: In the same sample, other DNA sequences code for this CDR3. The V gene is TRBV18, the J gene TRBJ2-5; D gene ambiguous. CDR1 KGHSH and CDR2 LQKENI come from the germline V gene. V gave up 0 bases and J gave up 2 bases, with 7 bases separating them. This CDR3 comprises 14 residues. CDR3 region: CASSPPGRQETQYF. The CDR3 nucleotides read TGTGCCAGCTCACCACCCGGAAGACAAGAGACCCAGTACTTC.

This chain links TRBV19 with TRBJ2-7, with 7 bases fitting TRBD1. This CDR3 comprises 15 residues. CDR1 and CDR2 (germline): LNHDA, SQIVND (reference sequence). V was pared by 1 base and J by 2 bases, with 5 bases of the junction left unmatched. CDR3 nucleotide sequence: TGTGCCAGTAGTATAGCGGACAGGTCACCCTACGAGCAGTACTTC. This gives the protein CASSIADRSPYEQYF.

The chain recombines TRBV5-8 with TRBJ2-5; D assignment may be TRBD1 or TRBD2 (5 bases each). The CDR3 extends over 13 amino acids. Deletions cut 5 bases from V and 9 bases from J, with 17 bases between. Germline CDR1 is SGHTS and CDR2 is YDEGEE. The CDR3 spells CASRRGPGESQYF. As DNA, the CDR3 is TGTGCCAGCAGAAGGGGTCCCGGGGAATCCCAGTACTTC.

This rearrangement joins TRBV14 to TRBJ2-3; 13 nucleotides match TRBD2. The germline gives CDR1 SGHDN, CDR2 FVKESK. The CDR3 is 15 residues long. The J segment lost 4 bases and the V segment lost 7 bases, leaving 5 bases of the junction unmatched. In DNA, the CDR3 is TGTGCCAGCAAGGGACTAGCGGGATCGTCAGATACGCAGTATTTT. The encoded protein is CASKGLAGSSDTQYF.

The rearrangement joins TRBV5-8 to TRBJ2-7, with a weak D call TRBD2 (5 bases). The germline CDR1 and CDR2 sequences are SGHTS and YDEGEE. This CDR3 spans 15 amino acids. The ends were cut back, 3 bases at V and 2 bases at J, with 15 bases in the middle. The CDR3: CASSWTQKDAYEQYF. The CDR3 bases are TGTGCCAGCAGCTGGACTCAAAAGGACGCCTACGAGCAGTACTTC.

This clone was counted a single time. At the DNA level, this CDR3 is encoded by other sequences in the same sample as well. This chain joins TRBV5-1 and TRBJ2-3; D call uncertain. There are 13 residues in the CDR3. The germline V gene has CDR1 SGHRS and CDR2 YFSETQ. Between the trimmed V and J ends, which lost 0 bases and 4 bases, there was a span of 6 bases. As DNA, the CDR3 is TGCGCCAGCAGCTTGGGGACGGCAGATACGCAGTATTTT. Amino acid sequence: CASSLGTADTQYF.

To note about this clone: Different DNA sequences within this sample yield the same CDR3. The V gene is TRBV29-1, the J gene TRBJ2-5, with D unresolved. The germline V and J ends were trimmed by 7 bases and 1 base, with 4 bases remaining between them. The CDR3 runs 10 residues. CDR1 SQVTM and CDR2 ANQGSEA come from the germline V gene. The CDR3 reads CSAAQETQYF. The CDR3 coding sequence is TGCAGCGCCGCCCAAGAGACCCAGTACTTC. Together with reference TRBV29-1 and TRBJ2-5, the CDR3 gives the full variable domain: SAVISQKPSRDICQRGTSLTIQCQVDSQVTMMFWYRQQPGQSLTLIATANQGSEATYESGFVIDKFPISRPNLTFSTLTVSNMSPEDSSIYLCSAAQETQYFGPGTRLLVL.

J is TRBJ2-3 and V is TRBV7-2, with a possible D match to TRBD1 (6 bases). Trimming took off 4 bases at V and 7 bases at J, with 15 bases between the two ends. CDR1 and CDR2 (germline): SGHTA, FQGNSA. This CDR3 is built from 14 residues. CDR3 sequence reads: CASSSTLQGNTQYF. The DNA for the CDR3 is TGTGCCAGCAGCTCCACCCTACAGGGAAATACGCAGTATTTT.

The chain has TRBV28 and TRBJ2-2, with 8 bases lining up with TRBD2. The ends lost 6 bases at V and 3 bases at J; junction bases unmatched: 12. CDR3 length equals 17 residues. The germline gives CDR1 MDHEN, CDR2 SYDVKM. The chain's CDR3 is CASSFPRSAGDTGELFF. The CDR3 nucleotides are TGTGCCAGCAGCTTCCCCCGGTCAGCGGGGGACACCGGGGAGCTGTTTTTT.

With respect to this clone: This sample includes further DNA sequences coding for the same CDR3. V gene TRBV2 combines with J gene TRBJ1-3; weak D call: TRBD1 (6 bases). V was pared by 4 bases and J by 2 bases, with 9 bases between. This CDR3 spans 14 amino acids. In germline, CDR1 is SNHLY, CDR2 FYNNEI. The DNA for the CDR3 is TGTGCCAGCAGTGCACAGGGCCCTGGAAACACCATATATTTT. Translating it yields CASSAQGPGNTIYF.

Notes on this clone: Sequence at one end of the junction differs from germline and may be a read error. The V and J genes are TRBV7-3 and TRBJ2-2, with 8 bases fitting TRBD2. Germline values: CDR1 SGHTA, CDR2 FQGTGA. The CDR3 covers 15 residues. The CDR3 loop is CASSLTSGVGGELFF. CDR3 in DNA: TGTGCCAGCAGCCTAACTAGCGGAGTAGGCGGGGAGCTGTTTTTT.

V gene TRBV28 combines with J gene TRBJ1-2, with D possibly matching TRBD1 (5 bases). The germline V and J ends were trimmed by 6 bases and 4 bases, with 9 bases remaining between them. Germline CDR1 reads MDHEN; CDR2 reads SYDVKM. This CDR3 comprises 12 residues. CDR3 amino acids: CASSIRGYGYTF. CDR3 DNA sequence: TGTGCCAGCAGCATAAGGGGCTATGGCTACACCTTC.

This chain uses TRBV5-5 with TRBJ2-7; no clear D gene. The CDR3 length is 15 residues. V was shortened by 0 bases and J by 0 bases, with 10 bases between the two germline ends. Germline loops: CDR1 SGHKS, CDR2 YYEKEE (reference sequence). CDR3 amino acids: CASSLVGGSSYEQYF. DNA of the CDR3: TGTGCCAGCAGCTTGGTTGGCGGTAGCTCCTACGAGCAGTACTTC.

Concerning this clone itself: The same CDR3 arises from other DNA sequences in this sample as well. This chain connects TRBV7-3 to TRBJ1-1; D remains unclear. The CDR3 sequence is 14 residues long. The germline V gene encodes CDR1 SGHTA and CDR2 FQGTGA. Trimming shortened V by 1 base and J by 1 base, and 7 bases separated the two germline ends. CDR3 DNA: TGTGCCAGCAGCTTAAATCCGGGGAACACTGAAGCTTTCTTT. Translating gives CASSLNPGNTEAFF. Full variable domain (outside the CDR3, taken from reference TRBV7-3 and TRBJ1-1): GAGVSQTPSNKVTEKGKYVELRCDPISGHTALYWYRQSLGQGPEFLIYFQGTGAADDSGLPNDRFFAVRPEGSVSTLKIQRTERGDSAVYLCASSLNPGNTEAFFGQGTRLTVV.

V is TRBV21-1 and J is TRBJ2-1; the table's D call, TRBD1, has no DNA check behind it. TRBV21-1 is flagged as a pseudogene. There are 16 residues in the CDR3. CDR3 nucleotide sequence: TGTGCCAGCAGCCTCCGGACAGAGAGCTCCTACAATGAGCAGTTCTTC. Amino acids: CASSLRTESSYNEQFF.

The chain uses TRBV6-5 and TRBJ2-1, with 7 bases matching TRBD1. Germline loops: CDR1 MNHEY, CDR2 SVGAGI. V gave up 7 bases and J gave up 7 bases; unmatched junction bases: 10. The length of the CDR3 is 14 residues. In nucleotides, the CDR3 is TGTGCCAGCAAGGAAAGGGGGCGCGGGAATGAGCAGTTCTTC. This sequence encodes CASKERGRGNEQFF.

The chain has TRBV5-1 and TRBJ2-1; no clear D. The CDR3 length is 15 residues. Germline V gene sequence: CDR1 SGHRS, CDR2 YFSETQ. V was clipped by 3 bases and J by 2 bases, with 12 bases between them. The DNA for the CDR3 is TGCGCCAGCAGCTGGGAATCAGGAGCCTACAATGAGCAGTTCTTC. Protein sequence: CASSWESGAYNEQFF.

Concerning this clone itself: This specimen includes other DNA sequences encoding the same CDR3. DNA of the CDR3: TGTGCCAGCAGTGAAGCCGGGGGGTACGGCTACACCTTC. Encoded protein: CASSEAGGYGYTF. This chain connects TRBV6-1 to TRBJ1-2, with a tentative D call TRBD1 (5 bases). V was clipped by 0 bases and J by 8 bases, with 10 bases between them. CDR3 length equals 13 residues. Germline V lookup: CDR1 MNHNS, CDR2 SASEGT.

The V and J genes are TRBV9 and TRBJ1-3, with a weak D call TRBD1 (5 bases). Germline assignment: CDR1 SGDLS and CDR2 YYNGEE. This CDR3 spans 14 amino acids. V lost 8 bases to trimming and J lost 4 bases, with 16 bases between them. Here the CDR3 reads CASGGSTAGNTIYF. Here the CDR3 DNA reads TGTGCCAGTGGGGGGTCGACAGCAGGAAACACCATATATTTT. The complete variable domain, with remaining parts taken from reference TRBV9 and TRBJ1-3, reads DSGVTQTPKHLITATGQRVTLRCSPRSGDLSVYWYQQSLDQGLQFLIQYYNGEERAKGNILERFSAQQFPDLHSELNLSSLELGDSALYFCASGGSTAGNTIYFGEGSWLTVV.

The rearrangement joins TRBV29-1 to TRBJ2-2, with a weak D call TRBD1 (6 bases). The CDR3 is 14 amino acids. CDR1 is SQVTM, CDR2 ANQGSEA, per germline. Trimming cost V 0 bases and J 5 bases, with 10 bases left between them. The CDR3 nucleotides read TGCAGCGTTGAAGATCAGGGGAGAACCGGGGAGCTGTTTTTT. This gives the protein CSVEDQGRTGELFF.

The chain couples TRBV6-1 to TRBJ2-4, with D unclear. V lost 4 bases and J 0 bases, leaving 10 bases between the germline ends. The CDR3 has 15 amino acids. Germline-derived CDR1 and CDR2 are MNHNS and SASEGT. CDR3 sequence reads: CASSVLDLAKNIQYF. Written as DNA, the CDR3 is TGTGCCAGCAGTGTTTTGGACCTAGCCAAAAACATTCAGTACTTC.

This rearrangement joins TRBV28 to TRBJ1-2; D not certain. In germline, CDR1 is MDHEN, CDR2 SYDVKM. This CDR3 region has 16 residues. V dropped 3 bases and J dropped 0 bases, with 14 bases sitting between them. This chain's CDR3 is CASSLLGTAANYGYTF. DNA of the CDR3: TGTGCCAGCAGTTTGCTAGGAACCGCTGCTAACTATGGCTACACCTTC.

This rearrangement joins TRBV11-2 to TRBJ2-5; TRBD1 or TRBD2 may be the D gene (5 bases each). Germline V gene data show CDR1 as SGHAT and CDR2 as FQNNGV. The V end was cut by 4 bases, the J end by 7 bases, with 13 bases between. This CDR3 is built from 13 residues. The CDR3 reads CASSSGREGTQYF. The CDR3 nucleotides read TGTGCCAGCAGCTCGGGACGGGAAGGGACCCAGTACTTC.

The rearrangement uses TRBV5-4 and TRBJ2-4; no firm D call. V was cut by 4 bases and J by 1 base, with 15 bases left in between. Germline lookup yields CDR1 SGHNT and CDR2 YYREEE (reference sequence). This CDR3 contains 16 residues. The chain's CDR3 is CASSLEVSQAKNIQYF. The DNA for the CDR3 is TGTGCCAGCAGCCTCGAGGTCTCCCAGGCCAAAAACATTCAGTACTTC.

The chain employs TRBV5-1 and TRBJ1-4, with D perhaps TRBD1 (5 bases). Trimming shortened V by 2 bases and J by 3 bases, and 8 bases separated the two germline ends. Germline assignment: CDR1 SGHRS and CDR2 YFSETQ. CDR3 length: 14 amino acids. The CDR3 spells CASSLGDANEKLFF. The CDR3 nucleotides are TGCGCCAGCAGCTTAGGGGATGCTAATGAAAAACTGTTTTTT.